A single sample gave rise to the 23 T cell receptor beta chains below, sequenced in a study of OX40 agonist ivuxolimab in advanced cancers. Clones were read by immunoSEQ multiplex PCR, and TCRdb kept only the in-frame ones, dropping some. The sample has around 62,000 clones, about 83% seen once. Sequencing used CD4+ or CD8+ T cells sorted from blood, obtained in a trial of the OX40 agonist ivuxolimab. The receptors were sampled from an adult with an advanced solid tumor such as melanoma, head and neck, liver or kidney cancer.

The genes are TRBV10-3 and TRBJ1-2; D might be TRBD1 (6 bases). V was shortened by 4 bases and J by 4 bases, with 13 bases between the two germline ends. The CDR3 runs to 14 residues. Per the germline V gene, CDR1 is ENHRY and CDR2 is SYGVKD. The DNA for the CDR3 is TGTGCCATCAGTGGGGGGCCAGCGGGCTATGGCTACACCTTC. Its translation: CAISGGPAGYGYTF.

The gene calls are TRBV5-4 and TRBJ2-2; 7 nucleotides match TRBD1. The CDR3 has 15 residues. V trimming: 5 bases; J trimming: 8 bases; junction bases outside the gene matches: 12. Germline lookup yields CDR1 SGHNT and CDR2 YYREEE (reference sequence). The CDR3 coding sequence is TGTGCCAGCAGGGGAGAAGGGACAGCTGAAGGGGAGCTGTTTTTT. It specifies CASRGEGTAEGELFF. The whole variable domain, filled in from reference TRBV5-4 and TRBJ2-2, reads ETGVTQSPTHLIKTRGQQVTLRCSSQSGHNTVSWYQQALGQGPQFIFQYYREEENGRGNFPPRFSGLQFPNYSSELNVNALELDDSALYLCASRGEGTAEGELFFGEGSRLTVL.

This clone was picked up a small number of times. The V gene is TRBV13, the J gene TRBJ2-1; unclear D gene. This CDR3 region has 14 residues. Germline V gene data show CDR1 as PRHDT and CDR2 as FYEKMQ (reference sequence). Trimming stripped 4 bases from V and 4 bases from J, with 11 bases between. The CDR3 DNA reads TGTGCCAGCAGCTCCCGGGCCTCTTACAATGAGCAGTTCTTC. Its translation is CASSSRASYNEQFF.

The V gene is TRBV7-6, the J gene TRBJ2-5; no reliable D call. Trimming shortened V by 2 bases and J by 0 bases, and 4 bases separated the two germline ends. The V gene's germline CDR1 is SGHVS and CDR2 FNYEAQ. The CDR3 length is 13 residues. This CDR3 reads CASSLTYQETQYF. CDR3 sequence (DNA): TGTGCCAGCAGCTTAACGTACCAAGAGACCCAGTACTTC.

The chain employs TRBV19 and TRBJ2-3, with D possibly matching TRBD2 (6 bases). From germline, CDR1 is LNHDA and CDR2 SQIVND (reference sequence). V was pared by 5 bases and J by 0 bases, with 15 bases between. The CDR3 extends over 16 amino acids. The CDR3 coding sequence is TGTGCCAGTAGTGCCAAGAGTGGGGGGAGCACAGATACGCAGTATTTT. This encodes CASSAKSGGSTDTQYF.

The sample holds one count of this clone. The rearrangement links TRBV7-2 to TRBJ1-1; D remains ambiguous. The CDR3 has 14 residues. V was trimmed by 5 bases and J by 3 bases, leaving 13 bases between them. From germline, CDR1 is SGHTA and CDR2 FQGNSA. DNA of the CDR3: TGTGCCAGCAGCCCGTCCGTCACATACACTGAAGCTTTCTTT. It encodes CASSPSVTYTEAFF.

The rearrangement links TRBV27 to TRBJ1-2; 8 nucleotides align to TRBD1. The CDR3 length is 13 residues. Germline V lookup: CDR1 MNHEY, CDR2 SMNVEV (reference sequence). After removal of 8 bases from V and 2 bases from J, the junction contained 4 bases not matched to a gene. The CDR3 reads CASGRTGNYGYTF. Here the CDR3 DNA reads TGTGCCAGCGGACGGACAGGGAACTATGGCTACACCTTC.

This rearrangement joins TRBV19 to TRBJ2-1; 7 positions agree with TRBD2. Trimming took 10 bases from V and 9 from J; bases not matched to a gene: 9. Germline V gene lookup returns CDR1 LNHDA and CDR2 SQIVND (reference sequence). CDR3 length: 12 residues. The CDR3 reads CATWGGLGEQFF. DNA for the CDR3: TGTGCCACCTGGGGGGGTCTCGGTGAGCAGTTCTTC.

CDR3 residues: CASSFRGTGELFF. In nucleotides, the CDR3 is TGCGCCAGCAGCTTCAGGGGCACCGGGGAGCTGTTTTTT. V and J are TRBV5-1 and TRBJ2-2; a weak D match, TRBD1 (6 bases). This CDR3 has 13 amino acids. V lost 2 bases, J lost 4 bases, and 6 bases lay in between. CDR1 SGHRS and CDR2 YFSETQ come from the germline V gene.

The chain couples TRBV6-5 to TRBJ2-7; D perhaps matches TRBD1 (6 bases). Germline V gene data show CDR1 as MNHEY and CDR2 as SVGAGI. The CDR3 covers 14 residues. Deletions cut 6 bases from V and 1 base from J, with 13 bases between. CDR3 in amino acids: CASRTGTPSYEQYF. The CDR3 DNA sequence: TGTGCCAGCAGGACCGGGACACCTTCCTACGAGCAGTACTTC.

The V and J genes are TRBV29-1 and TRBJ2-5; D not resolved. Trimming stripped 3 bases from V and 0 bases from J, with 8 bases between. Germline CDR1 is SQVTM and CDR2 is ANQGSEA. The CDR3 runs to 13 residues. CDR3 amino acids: CSVDLRYQETQYF. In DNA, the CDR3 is TGCAGCGTTGATTTGCGTTACCAAGAGACCCAGTACTTC.

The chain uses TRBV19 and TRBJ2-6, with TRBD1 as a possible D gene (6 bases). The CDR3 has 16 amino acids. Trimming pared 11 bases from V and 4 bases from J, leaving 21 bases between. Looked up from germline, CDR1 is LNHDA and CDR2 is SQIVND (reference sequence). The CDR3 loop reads CAVLHRVPAGANVLTF. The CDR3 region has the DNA TGTGCCGTCCTACACAGGGTTCCTGCGGGGGCCAACGTCCTGACTTTC.

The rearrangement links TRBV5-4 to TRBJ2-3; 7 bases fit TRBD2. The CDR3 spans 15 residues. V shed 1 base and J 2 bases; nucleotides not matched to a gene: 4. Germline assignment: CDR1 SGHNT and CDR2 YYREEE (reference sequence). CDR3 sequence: CASSLLAGVTDTQYF. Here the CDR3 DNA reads TGTGCCAGCAGCTTGTTGGCGGGGGTCACAGATACGCAGTATTTT.

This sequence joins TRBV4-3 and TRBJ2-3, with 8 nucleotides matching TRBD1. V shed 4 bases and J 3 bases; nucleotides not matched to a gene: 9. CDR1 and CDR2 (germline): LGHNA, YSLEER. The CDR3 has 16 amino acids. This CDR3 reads CASSRPDRGGTDTQYF. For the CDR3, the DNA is TGCGCCAGCAGCCGGCCCGACAGGGGAGGAACAGATACGCAGTATTTT.

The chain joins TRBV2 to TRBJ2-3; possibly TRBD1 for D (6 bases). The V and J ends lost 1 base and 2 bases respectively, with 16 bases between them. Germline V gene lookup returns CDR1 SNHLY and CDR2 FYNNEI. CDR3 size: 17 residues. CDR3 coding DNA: TGTGCCAGCAGTGAAGGAGGAGGTGGGACATTCACAGATACGCAGTATTTT. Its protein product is CASSEGGGGTFTDTQYF.

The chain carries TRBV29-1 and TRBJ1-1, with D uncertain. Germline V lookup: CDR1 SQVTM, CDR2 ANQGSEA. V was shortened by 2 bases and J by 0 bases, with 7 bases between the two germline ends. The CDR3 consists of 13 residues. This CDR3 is CSVERPLNTEAFF. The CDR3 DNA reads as TGCAGCGTTGAACGGCCGTTGAACACTGAAGCTTTCTTT.

Here the CDR3 DNA reads TGTGCCAGCAGTTACCCGGGACAGGGGGCTGAGACCCAGTACTTC. The encoded protein is CASSYPGQGAETQYF. V is TRBV6-6 and J is TRBJ2-5, with 12 positions matching TRBD1. CDR3 length: 15 amino acids. The ends lost 2 bases at V and 5 bases at J; junction bases unmatched: 3. The germline gives CDR1 MNHNY, CDR2 SVGAGI (reference sequence).

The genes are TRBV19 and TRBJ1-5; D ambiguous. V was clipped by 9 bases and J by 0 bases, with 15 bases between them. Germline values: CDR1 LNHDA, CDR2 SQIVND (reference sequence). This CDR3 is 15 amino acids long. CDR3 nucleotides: TGTGCCAGCAACTTGGGAAGCTTTAGCAATCAGCCCCAGCATTTT. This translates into CASNLGSFSNQPQHF.

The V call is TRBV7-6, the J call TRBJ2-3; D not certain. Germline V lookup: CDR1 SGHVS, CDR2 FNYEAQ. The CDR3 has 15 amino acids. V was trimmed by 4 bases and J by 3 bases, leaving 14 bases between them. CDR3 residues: CASSSQLGSTDTQYF. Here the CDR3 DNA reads TGTGCCAGCAGCTCTCAGTTGGGGTCGACAGATACGCAGTATTTT.

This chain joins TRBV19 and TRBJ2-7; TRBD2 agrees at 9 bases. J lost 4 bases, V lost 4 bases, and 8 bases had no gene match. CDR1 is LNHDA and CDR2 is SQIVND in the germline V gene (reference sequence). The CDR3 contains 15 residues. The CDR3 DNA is TGTGCCAGTAGTAAGCGGGGGGCCCCGGGGTACGAGCAGTACTTC. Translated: CASSKRGAPGYEQYF.

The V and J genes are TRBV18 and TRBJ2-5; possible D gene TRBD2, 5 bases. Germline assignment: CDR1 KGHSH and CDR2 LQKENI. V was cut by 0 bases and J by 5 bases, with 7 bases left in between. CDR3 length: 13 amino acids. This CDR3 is CASSPPERETQYF. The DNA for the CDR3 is TGTGCCAGCTCACCACCGGAGCGGGAGACCCAGTACTTC.

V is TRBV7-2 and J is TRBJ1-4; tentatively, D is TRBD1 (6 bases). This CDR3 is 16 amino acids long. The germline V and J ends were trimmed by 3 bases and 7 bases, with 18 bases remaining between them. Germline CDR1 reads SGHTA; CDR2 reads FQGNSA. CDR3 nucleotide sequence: TGTGCCAGCAGCTTCGCTAGGGGGACGGGCGGTGAAAAACTGTTTTTT. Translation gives CASSFARGTGGEKLFF.

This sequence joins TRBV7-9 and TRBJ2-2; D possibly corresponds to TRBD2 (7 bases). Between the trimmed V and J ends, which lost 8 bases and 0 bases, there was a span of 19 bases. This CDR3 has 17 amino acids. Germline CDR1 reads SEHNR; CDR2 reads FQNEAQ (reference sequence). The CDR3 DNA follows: TGTGCCAGCGATGATACAGGGAGGGGCGCGAACACCGGGGAGCTGTTTTTT. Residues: CASDDTGRGANTGELFF.